A selection of T cell receptor beta chains follows, all from one sample in a study of PD-1 blockade in classical Hodgkin lymphoma. Sequencing was performed with immunoSEQ multiplex PCR; in TCRdb, only in-frame clones are kept and a portion is missing. The data hold some 39,000 clones, with 88% observed a single time. Sequenced here: peripheral blood mononuclear cells (PBMCs), sampled at baseline. The receptors were sampled from a human donor with classical Hodgkin lymphoma. Each CDR3 is given with its conserved first and last residue. D genes are given only for firm matches. Size is stated for part of the rows, as once, few or many counts, or as a class when the clone is expanded.

d_call: TRBD2
clone_size: -
v_call: TRBV7-2
j_call: TRBJ2-5
cdr3_nt: TGTGCCAGCAGCGAGACTAGCGGAGTGTGGGAGACCCAGTACTTC
cdr3_aa: CASSETSGVWETQYF

d_call: TRBD2
clone_size: -
v_call: TRBV7-3
j_call: TRBJ2-7
cdr3_nt: TGTGCCAGCAGCTTAATAGCGGGAGGGCCAATTGGTGAGCAGTACTTC
cdr3_aa: CASSLIAGGPIGEQYF

d_call: -
clone_size: -
v_call: TRBV27
j_call: TRBJ2-3
cdr3_nt: TGTGCCAGCAGTTTCATCCCTGGGTCAGATACGCAGTATTTT
cdr3_aa: CASSFIPGSDTQYF

d_call: -
clone_size: once
v_call: TRBV7-3
j_call: TRBJ2-3
cdr3_nt: TGTGCCAGCAGCTTAACGGCCACAGATACGCAGTATTTT
cdr3_aa: CASSLTATDTQYF

d_call: TRBD1
clone_size: -
v_call: TRBV7-8
j_call: TRBJ2-7
cdr3_nt: TGTGCCAGCAGCTTACCGGGGACAGGGTTCGGGGACGAGCAGTACTTC
cdr3_aa: CASSLPGTGFGDEQYF

d_call: TRBD1
clone_size: once
v_call: TRBV29-1
j_call: TRBJ2-1
cdr3_nt: TGCAGCGTTGGACCCCGGGACAGGGGCTACAATGAGCAGTTCTTC
cdr3_aa: CSVGPRDRGYNEQFF

d_call: TRBD1
clone_size: -
v_call: TRBV18
j_call: TRBJ2-7
cdr3_nt: TGTGCCAGCTCACCGCGGGACAGGCCCTACGAGCAGTACTTC
cdr3_aa: CASSPRDRPYEQYF

d_call: -
clone_size: -
v_call: TRBV2
j_call: TRBJ1-2
cdr3_nt: TGTGCCAGCAAGAGAAGTCTCTTTAACTATGGCTACACCTTC
cdr3_aa: CASKRSLFNYGYTF

d_call: -
clone_size: -
v_call: TRBV18
j_call: TRBJ2-2
cdr3_nt: TGTGCCAGCTCACGGGGCGGAACTGGAACCGGGGAGCTGTTTTTT
cdr3_aa: CASSRGGTGTGELFF

d_call: -
clone_size: -
v_call: TRBV6-6
j_call: TRBJ1-4
cdr3_nt: TGTGCCAGCAGTTACGGGACGGCCGAAAAACTGTTTTTT
cdr3_aa: CASSYGTAEKLFF

d_call: -
clone_size: -
v_call: TRBV6-1
j_call: TRBJ2-7
cdr3_nt: TGTGCCAGCAGTGAATATACCAGGTCTTCCTACGAGCAGTACTTC
cdr3_aa: CASSEYTRSSYEQYF

d_call: -
clone_size: -
v_call: TRBV6-5
j_call: TRBJ2-7
cdr3_nt: TGTGCCAGCAGTTACTCCGGAGGGACAACCTACGAGCAGTACTTC
cdr3_aa: CASSYSGGTTYEQYF

d_call: -
clone_size: -
v_call: TRBV5-1
j_call: TRBJ1-4
cdr3_nt: TGCGCCAGCAGCTTGGGGTCGCAGGCTAATGAAAAACTGTTTTTT
cdr3_aa: CASSLGSQANEKLFF

d_call: -
clone_size: -
v_call: TRBV4-2
j_call: TRBJ1-5
cdr3_nt: TGTGCCAGCAGCCAAGATCCCAGGGGCCCAACAACCAATCAGCCCCAGCATTTT
cdr3_aa: CASSQDPRGPTTNQPQHF

d_call: TRBD2
clone_size: -
v_call: TRBV7-9
j_call: TRBJ2-1
cdr3_nt: TGTGCCAGCAGCCACCCGGGGGAGGGCCTTGATGAGCAGTTCTTC
cdr3_aa: CASSHPGEGLDEQFF

d_call: -
clone_size: -
v_call: TRBV7-6
j_call: TRBJ2-2
cdr3_nt: TGTGCCAGCAGCCTTTGGACAGAGAACACCGGGGAGCTGTTTTTT
cdr3_aa: CASSLWTENTGELFF

d_call: -
clone_size: few
v_call: TRBV15
j_call: TRBJ1-2
cdr3_nt: TGTGCCACCAGCAGAGATAGTGGGGCTAACTATGGCTACACCTTC
cdr3_aa: CATSRDSGANYGYTF

d_call: -
clone_size: -
v_call: TRBV28
j_call: TRBJ1-1
cdr3_nt: TGTGCCAGCACGGATCTGAACACTGAAGCTTTCTTT
cdr3_aa: CASTDLNTEAFF

d_call: -
clone_size: -
v_call: TRBV6-1
j_call: TRBJ1-6
cdr3_nt: TGTGCCAGTGGTCAGGATTCACCCCTCCACTTT
cdr3_aa: CASGQDSPLHF

d_call: -
clone_size: few
v_call: TRBV14
j_call: TRBJ1-4
cdr3_nt: TGTGCCAGCAGCCAAGATAGCACCCCCGCAGGCGAAAAACTGTTTTTT
cdr3_aa: CASSQDSTPAGEKLFF

d_call: TRBD1
clone_size: -
v_call: TRBV29-1
j_call: TRBJ1-1
cdr3_nt: TGCAGCGTTGTACGCCGGGACAGGGGTAGTACTGAAGCTTTCTTT
cdr3_aa: CSVVRRDRGSTEAFF

d_call: -
clone_size: -
v_call: TRBV11-1
j_call: TRBJ2-1
cdr3_nt: TGTGCCAGCAGCTCCGCAGGCCGACTCCTGTACAATGAGCAGTTCTTC
cdr3_aa: CASSSAGRLLYNEQFF

d_call: -
clone_size: -
v_call: TRBV10-2
j_call: TRBJ2-2
cdr3_nt: TGCGCCAGCCTCCGGGACGGCGCGAACACCGGGGAGCTGTTTTTT
cdr3_aa: CASLRDGANTGELFF

d_call: TRBD1
clone_size: -
v_call: TRBV6-6
j_call: TRBJ1-5
cdr3_nt: TGTGCCAGCAGGGACGACAGGGTTGGCAATCAGCCCCAGCATTTT
cdr3_aa: CASRDDRVGNQPQHF

d_call: TRBD1
clone_size: few
v_call: TRBV25-1
j_call: TRBJ1-5
cdr3_nt: TGTGCCAGCAGTGAATATCGGGGACAGCTAAACAATCAGCCCCAGCATTTT
cdr3_aa: CASSEYRGQLNNQPQHF

d_call: -
clone_size: -
v_call: TRBV29-1
j_call: TRBJ1-1
cdr3_nt: TGCAGCGTTCCCGGTCTCTTGAACACTGAAGCTTTCTTT
cdr3_aa: CSVPGLLNTEAFF

d_call: -
clone_size: -
v_call: TRBV27
j_call: TRBJ2-7
cdr3_nt: TGTGCCAGCAGTTCCCCGGGGGGCGGGCCTACCTACGAGCAGTACTTC
cdr3_aa: CASSSPGGGPTYEQYF

d_call: -
clone_size: -
v_call: TRBV5-8
j_call: TRBJ2-4
cdr3_nt: TGTGCCAGCAGCAGTAGACAGTTTACAGCCAAAAACATTCAGTACTTC
cdr3_aa: CASSSRQFTAKNIQYF

d_call: TRBD1
clone_size: -
v_call: TRBV6-5
j_call: TRBJ2-2
cdr3_nt: TGTGCCAGCAGTTACTCTTGGACAGGGGGCTCCGGGGAGCTGTTTTTT
cdr3_aa: CASSYSWTGGSGELFF

d_call: TRBD1
clone_size: -
v_call: TRBV5-1
j_call: TRBJ1-1
cdr3_nt: TGCGCCAGCCAGCAGGAGGACAGGGGAAGAGCTTTCTTT
cdr3_aa: CASQQEDRGRAFF

d_call: -
clone_size: -
v_call: TRBV7-3
j_call: TRBJ1-1
cdr3_nt: TGTGCCAGCAGCGCTACCGGACGGCAGAACACTGAAGCTTTCTTT
cdr3_aa: CASSATGRQNTEAFF

d_call: -
clone_size: -
v_call: TRBV7-9
j_call: TRBJ2-1
cdr3_nt: TGTGCCAGCAATTCTGCCAATGAGCAGTTCTTC
cdr3_aa: CASNSANEQFF

d_call: -
clone_size: -
v_call: TRBV14
j_call: TRBJ2-2
cdr3_nt: TGTGCCAGCAGCCAAAGACTTGCAAACACCGGGGAGCTGTTTTTT
cdr3_aa: CASSQRLANTGELFF

d_call: -
clone_size: -
v_call: TRBV7-6
j_call: TRBJ2-7
cdr3_nt: TGTGCCAGCAGCTTCGCGGCAACGAACTACGAGCAGTACTTC
cdr3_aa: CASSFAATNYEQYF

d_call: -
clone_size: -
v_call: TRBV6-5
j_call: TRBJ1-6
cdr3_nt: TGTGCCAGCAGTTCTCTGAAGGGAGGAGGTTCACCCCTCCACTTT
cdr3_aa: CASSSLKGGGSPLHF

d_call: -
clone_size: -
v_call: TRBV6-1
j_call: TRBJ2-7
cdr3_nt: TGTGCCAGCAGCGCCAACTTCTACGAGCAGTACTTC
cdr3_aa: CASSANFYEQYF

d_call: TRBD2
clone_size: -
v_call: TRBV11-2
j_call: TRBJ2-7
cdr3_nt: TGTGCCAGCAGCTTTTCTTCGGGGGGATTTTCCTACGAGCAGTACTTC
cdr3_aa: CASSFSSGGFSYEQYF

d_call: TRBD2
clone_size: once
v_call: TRBV5-1
j_call: TRBJ2-7
cdr3_nt: TGCGCCAGCAGCTTGGAGGCTAGCGGCTCCTACGAGCAGTACTTC
cdr3_aa: CASSLEASGSYEQYF

d_call: -
clone_size: -
v_call: TRBV6-5
j_call: TRBJ1-5
cdr3_nt: TGTGCCAGCAGAGACAGGAATGGGAAGCCCCAGCATTTT
cdr3_aa: CASRDRNGKPQHF

d_call: TRBD2
clone_size: -
v_call: TRBV7-9
j_call: TRBJ2-3
cdr3_nt: TGTGCCAGCAGTCCTTTAGCGGGGGGGCCGGCAGCTCCTCCAGATACGCAGTATTTT
cdr3_aa: CASSPLAGGPAAPPDTQYF

d_call: -
clone_size: once
v_call: TRBV6-5
j_call: TRBJ2-3
cdr3_nt: TGTGCCAGCAGTTACCTAGGGATAGGTAGAGGAGATACGCAGTATTTT
cdr3_aa: CASSYLGIGRGDTQYF

d_call: TRBD1
clone_size: -
v_call: TRBV11-2
j_call: TRBJ1-5
cdr3_nt: TGTGCCAGCAGCTTAGGGGGGGACAGCGGGAATCAGCCCCAGCATTTT
cdr3_aa: CASSLGGDSGNQPQHF

d_call: -
clone_size: -
v_call: TRBV18
j_call: TRBJ2-3
cdr3_nt: TGTGCCAGCTCACCACAACGGGGCAGCACAGATACGCAGTATTTT
cdr3_aa: CASSPQRGSTDTQYF

d_call: -
clone_size: medium-sized
v_call: TRBV11-2
j_call: TRBJ2-1
cdr3_nt: TGTGCCAGCAGCCGCAGGGCCCCTGAGCAGTTCTTC
cdr3_aa: CASSRRAPEQFF

d_call: -
clone_size: -
v_call: TRBV5-6
j_call: TRBJ2-7
cdr3_nt: TGTGCCAGCAGCTTGGCCCTGGGCTACGAGCAGTACTTC
cdr3_aa: CASSLALGYEQYF

d_call: -
clone_size: -
v_call: TRBV28
j_call: TRBJ2-5
cdr3_nt: TGTGCCAGCAGCCCGGCCGGGGCAGAGACCCAGTACTTC
cdr3_aa: CASSPAGAETQYF

d_call: TRBD1
clone_size: -
v_call: TRBV10-3
j_call: TRBJ2-2
cdr3_nt: TGTGCCATCAGTGAGTCGATCCCAGGGGGCTGGACCGGGGAGCTGTTTTTT
cdr3_aa: CAISESIPGGWTGELFF

d_call: -
clone_size: -
v_call: TRBV23-1
j_call: TRBJ1-1
cdr3_nt: TGCGCCAGCAGTCAAATGACAGCGCGCTTGAACACTGAAGCTTTCTTT
cdr3_aa: CASSQMTARLNTEAFF

d_call: TRBD2
clone_size: -
v_call: TRBV7-8
j_call: TRBJ2-7
cdr3_nt: TGTGCCAGCAGCTTGGGGGCTAGCGGGAGTTACGAGCAGTACTTC
cdr3_aa: CASSLGASGSYEQYF

d_call: TRBD1
clone_size: once
v_call: TRBV7-2
j_call: TRBJ1-4
cdr3_nt: TGTGCCAGCAGCTTAGGTCAGGGGGTACCTAATGAAAAACTGTTTTTT
cdr3_aa: CASSLGQGVPNEKLFF

d_call: -
clone_size: -
v_call: TRBV7-9
j_call: TRBJ2-5
cdr3_nt: TGTGCCAGCAGCCTCAGACGGGGCGCCCAAGAGACCCAGTACTTC
cdr3_aa: CASSLRRGAQETQYF

d_call: -
clone_size: -
v_call: TRBV6-8
j_call: TRBJ1-4
cdr3_nt: TGTGCCAGCCGACTTCGGGATAATGAAAAACTGTTTTTT
cdr3_aa: CASRLRDNEKLFF

d_call: TRBD1
clone_size: once
v_call: TRBV5-5
j_call: TRBJ2-7
cdr3_nt: TGTGCCAGCAGCTTGGTTCTCGACAGGGCTTACGAGCAGTACTTC
cdr3_aa: CASSLVLDRAYEQYF

d_call: -
clone_size: -
v_call: TRBV6-4
j_call: TRBJ1-6
cdr3_nt: TGTGCCAGCAGTGACACCGGCACAGGGAATGCACCCCTCCACTTT
cdr3_aa: CASSDTGTGNAPLHF

d_call: TRBD2
clone_size: -
v_call: TRBV28
j_call: TRBJ2-7
cdr3_nt: TGTGCCAGCAGTTTCGGGCTAGCGGGATTTAGCGAGCAGTACTTC
cdr3_aa: CASSFGLAGFSEQYF